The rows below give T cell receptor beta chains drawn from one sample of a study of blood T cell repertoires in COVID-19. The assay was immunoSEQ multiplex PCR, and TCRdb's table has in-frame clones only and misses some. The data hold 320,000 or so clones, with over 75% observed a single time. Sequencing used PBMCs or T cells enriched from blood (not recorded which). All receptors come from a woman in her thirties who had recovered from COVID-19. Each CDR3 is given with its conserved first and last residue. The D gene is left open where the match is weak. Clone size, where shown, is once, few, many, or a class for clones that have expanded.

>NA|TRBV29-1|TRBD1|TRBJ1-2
TGCAGCGGCGGGACAGGGGGCTTACTGCGCTATGGCTACACCTTC
CSGGTGGLLRYGYTF
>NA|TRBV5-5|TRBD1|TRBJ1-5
TGTGCCAGCAGCGCCCAGGGGGCTGGGGCGCCCCAGCATTTT
CASSAQGAGAPQHF
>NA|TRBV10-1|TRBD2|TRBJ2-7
TGCGCCAGCAGCCTACGGACTAGCGGGGGCAACGAGCAGTACTTC
CASSLRTSGGNEQYF
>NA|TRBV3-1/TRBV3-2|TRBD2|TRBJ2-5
TGTGCCAGCAGCCGGGGACTAGCGGGGGGGCTAGAGACCCAGTACTTC
CASSRGLAGGLETQYF
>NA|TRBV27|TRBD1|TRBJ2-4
TGTGCCAGCAGTTGGGACAGAAAAGCCAAAAACATTCAGTACTTC
CASSWDRKAKNIQYF
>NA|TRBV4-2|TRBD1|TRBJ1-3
TGTGCCAGCAGCCAGGTGGGACAGGGGAGTTTAAGGAACACCATATATTTT
CASSQVGQGSLRNTIYF
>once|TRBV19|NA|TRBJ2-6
TGTGCCAGTATGGTGGGACACCCGAGGGCCAACGTCCTGACTTTC
CASMVGHPRANVLTF
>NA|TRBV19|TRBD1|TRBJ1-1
TGTGCCAGTAGTATATTGGGGACAGGGGGACGGGAAGCTTTCTTT
CASSILGTGGREAFF
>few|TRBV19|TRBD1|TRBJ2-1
TGTGCCAGTAGTATTTCCGGACAGGGGTCCAATGAGCAGTTCTTC
CASSISGQGSNEQFF
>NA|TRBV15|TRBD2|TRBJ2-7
TGTGCCACCAGCAACTCGCGGGGGGTATCCTACGAGCAGTACTTC
CATSNSRGVSYEQYF
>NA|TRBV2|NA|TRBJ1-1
TGTGCCAGCGGAAGGGAGGTGGACACTGAAGCTTTCTTT
CASGREVDTEAFF
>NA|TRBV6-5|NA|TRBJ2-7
TGTGCCAGCAGCCACTCGAGGGGGGGCGAGCAGTACTTC
CASSHSRGGEQYF
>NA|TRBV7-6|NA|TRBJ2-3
TGTGCCAGCAGCTTAGAGGGGATCACAGATACGCAGTATTTT
CASSLEGITDTQYF
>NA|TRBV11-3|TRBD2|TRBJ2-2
TGTGCCAGCAGCTTCCGCGGGGGAACCGGGGAGCTGTTTTTT
CASSFRGGTGELFF
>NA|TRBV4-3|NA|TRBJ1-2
TGCGCCAGCAGCCAAGATCTACTGCACAGGGCCTCGTATGGCTACACCTTC
CASSQDLLHRASYGYTF